This T cell receptor (beta chain) stems from a study of tumor-infiltrating lymphocytes in primary liver carcinoma. Study in general: Lesions, classed as T1-T3 N0M0, spanned about 4 to 10 cm across.

A note on this clonotype: At one boundary the junction diverges from the germline segment, which might be a read error.

Unsorted whole blood yielded the blood RNA, and germline DNA was also extracted. This CDR3 has 14 residues. The germline V gene has CDR1 SGHKS and CDR2 YYEKEE (reference sequence). TCR beta cDNA was reverse-transcribed from about 500 ng of total RNA. The reaction used a constant-region primer and ProtoScript II reverse transcriptase. Generation of the TCR beta libraries relied on three nested multiplex PCR rounds using slightly modified ARM-PCR. Two initial PCR rounds of approximately 10 cycles each paired TRBV1-TRBV30 forward primers with a C-beta reverse primer. TCRdb reprocessed the multiplex PCR reads via MiXCR and lists one record per CDR3 protein. Here the sample spans 300,000 to 350,000 distinct CDR3 sequences, around three fifths being singletons.

This chain links TRBV5-5 with TRBJ2-7; TRBD2 is a possible D gene (6 bases). The sequence was obtained from a woman between 25 and 40 years old with primary liver carcinoma and hepatitis B virus infection. Sequenced: peripheral blood. The CDR3 coding sequence is TGTACCAGCAGCTTGGTCGGGAGATCCTACGAGCAGTACTTC. It encodes CTSSLVGRSYEQYF.